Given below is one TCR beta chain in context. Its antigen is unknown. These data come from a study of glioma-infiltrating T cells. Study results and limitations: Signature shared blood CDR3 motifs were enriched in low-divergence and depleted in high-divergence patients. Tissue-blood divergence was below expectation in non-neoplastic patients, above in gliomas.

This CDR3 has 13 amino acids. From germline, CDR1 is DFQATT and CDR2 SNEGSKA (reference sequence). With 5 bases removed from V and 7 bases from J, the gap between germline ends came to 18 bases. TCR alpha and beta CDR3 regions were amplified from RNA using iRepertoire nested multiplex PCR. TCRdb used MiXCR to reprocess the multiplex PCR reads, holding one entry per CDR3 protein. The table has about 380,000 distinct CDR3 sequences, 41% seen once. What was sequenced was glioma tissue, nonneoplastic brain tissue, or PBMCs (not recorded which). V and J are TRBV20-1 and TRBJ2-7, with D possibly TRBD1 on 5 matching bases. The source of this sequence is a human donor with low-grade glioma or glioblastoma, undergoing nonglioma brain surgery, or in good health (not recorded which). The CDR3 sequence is CSAHAGAYNEQYF. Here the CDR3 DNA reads TGCAGTGCTCACGCTGGGGCCTACAATGAGCAGTACTTC.